These 20 T cell receptor beta chains share one sample of origin, sequenced in a study of response to subunit inactivated influenza vaccine. In TCRdb, the RT-PCR reads were re-called with MiXCR into one record per CDR3 protein. The sample consists of roughly 790,000 distinct CDR3 sequences, less than 25% of them appearing once. The source material was PBMCs from blood, sampled roughly 5 days after vaccination. Receptors were obtained from a man in his fifties or sixties who received an inactivated influenza vaccine.

This sequence joins TRBV4-2 and TRBJ2-7; TRBD2 agrees at 15 bases. The germline CDR1 and CDR2 sequences are LGHNA and YNFKEQ. The length of the CDR3 is 18 residues. The V gene end was trimmed by 4 bases and the J gene end by 5 bases; junction bases not matched to a gene: 12. The CDR3, as DNA: TGTGCCAGCAGCCTTGGTGGACTAGCGGGGGGGCCAGGGGACGAGCAGTACTTC. Its translation: CASSLGGLAGGPGDEQYF.

The V and J genes are TRBV7-2 and TRBJ2-1, with D perhaps assigned TRBD1 or TRBD2 (5 bases each). V gave up 4 bases and J gave up 1 base, with 14 bases separating them. The CDR3 extends over 16 amino acids. Germline CDR1 SGHTA, CDR2 FQGNSA. The CDR3 loop is CASSSRDPTSYNEQFF. CDR3 sequence (DNA): TGTGCCAGCAGCTCCCGGGACCCGACTTCCTACAATGAGCAGTTCTTC.

The J gene is TRBJ2-3, the V gene TRBV6-1; perhaps TRBD2 as D (6 bases). CDR1 and CDR2 from the germline V gene are MNHNS and SASEGT. The ends were cut back, 3 bases at V and 3 bases at J, with 13 bases in the middle. The CDR3 runs to 15 residues. The CDR3 region has the DNA TGTGCCAGCAGTGATGGCGGGACTTCGACAGATACGCAGTATTTT. Translation gives CASSDGGTSTDTQYF.

This clonotype turned up a few times. The gene calls are TRBV5-1 and TRBJ1-4; a possible D gene is TRBD1 (6 bases). CDR1 SGHRS and CDR2 YFSETQ come from the germline V gene. The length of the CDR3 is 16 residues. Trimming removed 2 bases from V and 0 bases from J, with 11 bases in between. CDR3: CASSFGTSATNEKLFF. DNA of the CDR3: TGCGCCAGCAGCTTCGGGACATCGGCAACTAATGAAAAACTGTTTTTT.

The chain is built from TRBV5-4 and TRBJ2-1; 11 bases are shared with TRBD2. The germline V gene has CDR1 SGHNT and CDR2 YYREEE (reference sequence). The trim removed 6 bases at V and 10 bases at J, leaving 15 bases unmatched. The CDR3 runs 16 residues. CDR3 amino acids: CASTTPGSGRAIEQFF. The CDR3 DNA sequence: TGTGCCAGCACCACACCCGGTAGCGGGAGGGCCATCGAGCAGTTCTTC.

This rearrangement joins TRBV30 to TRBJ1-1; D remains unclear. This CDR3 has 13 residues. Trimming pared 3 bases from V and 0 bases from J, leaving 8 bases between. The V gene's germline CDR1 is GTSNPN and CDR2 SVGIG (reference sequence). In DNA form, the CDR3 reads TGTGCCTGGAGACAGAGCATGAACACTGAAGCTTTCTTT. This codes for CAWRQSMNTEAFF.

This clonotype has just a few counts. This chain's CDR3 is CASSLRQGSTTYEQYF. The DNA of the CDR3 is TGCGCCAGCAGCCTTCGACAGGGATCCACTACCTACGAGCAGTACTTC. This chain links TRBV5-1 with TRBJ2-7, with 7 bases that match TRBD1. Germline V CDR1 and CDR2: SGHRS, YFSETQ. This CDR3 contains 16 residues. Germline trimming cut 4 bases from V and 2 bases from J; bases unmatched to any gene: 12.

In its sample, this clonotype was seen many times. V gene TRBV5-1 combines with J gene TRBJ2-3; D is uncertain. CDR1 SGHRS and CDR2 YFSETQ come from the germline V gene. The V end lost 1 base, the J end lost 9 bases, and 12 bases lay between the germline ends. The CDR3 has 13 amino acids. The DNA for the CDR3 is TGCGCCAGCAGCTTGCAACCCGCAGGCACGCAGTATTTT. It translates to CASSLQPAGTQYF.

This sequence joins TRBV12-3 or TRBV12-4 and TRBJ2-5, with 12 bases matching TRBD1. V shed 5 bases and J 4 bases; nucleotides not matched to a gene: 8. CDR3 length equals 16 residues. CDR3 sequence reads: CASSHSGTGGGETQYF. For the CDR3, the DNA is TGTGCCAGCAGTCACTCCGGGACAGGGGGCGGAGAGACCCAGTACTTC.

CDR3: CASSFMGTGGFGANVLTF. DNA of the CDR3: TGCGCCAGCAGCTTTATGGGGACAGGGGGCTTCGGGGCCAACGTCCTGACTTTC. The chain has TRBV5-1 and TRBJ2-6, with 12 bases fitting TRBD1. CDR3 length: 18 amino acids. Germline loops: CDR1 SGHRS, CDR2 YFSETQ. The junction had 7 bases not matched to a gene; V was cut back by 2 bases and J by 4 bases.

The chain carries TRBV12-3 or TRBV12-4 and TRBJ1-1; D not certain. The CDR3 totals 11 residues. The V end was cut by 6 bases, the J end by 11 bases, with 13 bases between. The CDR3 DNA reads as TGTGCCAGCAGCAGACAAGGTGGGGCTTTCTTT. This translates into CASSRQGGAFF.

This clonotype was found a few times. CDR3 DNA sequence: TGCGCCAGCAGTGAGAACACTCACAATGAGCAGTTCTTC. It codes for CASSENTHNEQFF. The chain combines TRBV10-1 with TRBJ2-1; D not resolved. V was trimmed by 2 bases and J by 5 bases, leaving 7 bases between them. Per the germline V gene, CDR1 is WNHNN and CDR2 is SYGVQD (reference sequence). The CDR3 is 13 amino acids.

There are a few counts of this clonotype. The J gene is TRBJ2-1, the V gene TRBV9; TRBD1 is a possible D gene (5 bases). The V end lost 0 bases, the J end lost 0 bases, and 7 bases lay between the germline ends. The CDR3 is made up of 15 amino acids. CDR1 SGDLS and CDR2 YYNGEE come from the germline V gene. The CDR3 here is CASSVGDSSYNEQFF. The CDR3 DNA sequence: TGTGCCAGCAGCGTAGGTGACAGCTCCTACAATGAGCAGTTCTTC.

The V call is TRBV6-1, the J call TRBJ2-7; the D call may be TRBD1 or TRBD2 (6 bases each). This CDR3 contains 17 residues. Germline-derived CDR1 and CDR2 are MNHNS and SASEGT. Between the trimmed V and J ends, which lost 8 bases and 1 base, there was a span of 24 bases. The CDR3 region is CASQRRRGQGGSYEQYF. CDR3 DNA: TGTGCCAGCCAACGTCGTCGGGGGCAGGGTGGTTCCTACGAGCAGTACTTC.

This chain connects TRBV28 to TRBJ2-7, with a possible D match to TRBD2 (5 bases). CDR3 size: 16 residues. The V and J ends lost 5 bases and 3 bases respectively, with 20 bases between them. CDR1 is MDHEN and CDR2 is SYDVKM in the germline V gene. The CDR3 sequence is CASSMVGSGSIYEQYF. The CDR3 nucleotides are TGTGCCAGCAGTATGGTGGGGAGTGGGAGTATCTACGAGCAGTACTTC. The complete variable domain, with remaining parts taken from reference TRBV28 and TRBJ2-7, reads DVKVTQSSRYLVKRTGEKVFLECVQDMDHENMFWYRQDPGLGLRLIYFSYDVKMKEKGDIPEGYSVSREKKERFSLILESASTNQTSMYLCASSMVGSGSIYEQYFGPGTRLTVT.

The V gene is TRBV20-1, the J gene TRBJ2-7, with TRBD1 identical over 8 bases. Trimming cost V 5 bases and J 3 bases; bases outside gene matches: 9. Looked up from germline, CDR1 is DFQATT and CDR2 is SNEGSKA (reference sequence). CDR3 length equals 14 residues. CDR3 residues: CSAPDPGTGYEQYF. The DNA for the CDR3 is TGCAGTGCTCCTGATCCTGGGACAGGCTACGAGCAGTACTTC.

Notes on this clonotype: Relative to the germline gene, one junction end is altered; a read error may explain this. This chain links TRBV5-1 with TRBJ2-3, with D maybe TRBD2 (5 bases). In germline, CDR1 is SGHRS, CDR2 YFSETQ. The CDR3 runs 16 residues. Here the CDR3 DNA reads TGTGCCAGCAGCTTAGGCCGGGGTGAGAGCACAGATACGCAGTATTTT. Amino acids: CASSLGRGESTDTQYF.

J is TRBJ1-2 and V is TRBV4-2; D call uncertain. V lost 0 bases, J lost 8 bases, and 13 bases lay in between. The germline CDR1 and CDR2 sequences are LGHNA and YNFKEQ. The CDR3 is 14 amino acids. CDR3 protein: CASSQDSQDSGYTF. In nucleotides, the CDR3 is TGTGCCAGCAGCCAAGATTCCCAGGATTCCGGCTACACCTTC.

This clonotype showed up just a few times. The chain employs TRBV29-1 and TRBJ2-1, with D uncertain. V gave up 3 bases and J gave up 14 bases, with 20 bases separating them. This CDR3 is built from 13 residues. Germline V gene data show CDR1 as SQVTM and CDR2 as ANQGSEA. CDR3 sequence: CSVEAAATLYEFF. CDR3 in DNA: TGCAGCGTTGAGGCCGCCGCCACGTTATACGAGTTCTTC.

This chain connects TRBV5-1 to TRBJ2-1, with D possibly called TRBD1 or TRBD2 (5 bases each). The length of the CDR3 is 13 residues. Germline-derived CDR1 and CDR2 are SGHRS and YFSETQ. V shed 2 bases and J shed 12 bases, with 15 bases lying between them. The CDR3 loop is CASSFQLGERQFF. The CDR3 DNA reads as TGCGCCAGCAGCTTCCAACTAGGGGAACGGCAGTTCTTC.